This TCR beta chain was sequenced in a study of blood T cell repertoires in COVID-19. Study at large: Some COVID-19 samples were acute and others convalescent; all came from the United States, Italy and Spain.

The CDR3 runs 19 residues. The germline V gene encodes CDR1 SGDLS and CDR2 YYNGEE. J lost 6 bases, V lost 5 bases, and 24 bases had no gene match. Clones were sequenced by immunoSEQ multiplex PCR, and TCRdb holds only the in-frame ones, with some missing. The top ten hold about a tenth of the sample, which has 44,000 or so clones, less than 90% seen once. Material for sequencing was peripheral blood. The J gene is TRBJ2-3, the V gene TRBV9, with 7 nucleotides matching TRBD1. The sequence derives from a human donor in a cohort sampled during active COVID-19. CDR3 nucleotide sequence: TGTGCCAGCAGTGCGACCCCTCGTTTCTCGACAGGGCCAGGGGATACGCAGTATTTT. It codes for CASSATPRFSTGPGDTQYF.